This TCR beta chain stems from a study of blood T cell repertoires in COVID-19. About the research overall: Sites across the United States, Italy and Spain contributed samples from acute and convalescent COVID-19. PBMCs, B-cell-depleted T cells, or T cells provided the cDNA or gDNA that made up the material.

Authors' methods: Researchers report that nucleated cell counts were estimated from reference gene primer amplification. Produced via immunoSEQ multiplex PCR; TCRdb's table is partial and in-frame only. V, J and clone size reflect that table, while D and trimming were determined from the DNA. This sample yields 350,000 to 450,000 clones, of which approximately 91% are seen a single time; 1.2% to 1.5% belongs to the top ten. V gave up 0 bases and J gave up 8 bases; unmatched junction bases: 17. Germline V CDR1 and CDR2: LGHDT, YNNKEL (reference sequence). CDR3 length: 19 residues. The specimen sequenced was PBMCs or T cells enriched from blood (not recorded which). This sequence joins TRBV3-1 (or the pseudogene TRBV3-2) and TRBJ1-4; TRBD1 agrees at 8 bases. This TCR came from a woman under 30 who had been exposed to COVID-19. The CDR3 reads CASSQDWYRGELGQEKLFF. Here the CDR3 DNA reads TGTGCCAGCAGCCAAGATTGGTACAGGGGGGAACTAGGGCAGGAAAAACTGTTTTTT.